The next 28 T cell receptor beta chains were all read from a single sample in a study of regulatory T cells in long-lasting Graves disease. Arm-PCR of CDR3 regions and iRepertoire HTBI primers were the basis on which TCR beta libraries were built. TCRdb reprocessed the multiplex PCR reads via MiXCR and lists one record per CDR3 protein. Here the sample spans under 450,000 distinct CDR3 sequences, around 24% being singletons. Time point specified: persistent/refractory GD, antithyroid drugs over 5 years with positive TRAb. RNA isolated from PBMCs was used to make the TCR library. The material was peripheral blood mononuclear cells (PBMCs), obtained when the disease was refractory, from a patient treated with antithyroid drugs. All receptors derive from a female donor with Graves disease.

In DNA form, the CDR3 reads TGTGCCAGCAGCCAAGATCCTTTAGCGGGCTTCACAGATACGCAGTATTTT. It codes for CASSQDPLAGFTDTQYF. The rearrangement links TRBV3-1 to TRBJ2-3; 7 positions agree with TRBD2. CDR3 length: 17 amino acids. CDR1 LGHDT and CDR2 YNNKEL come from the germline V gene (reference sequence). V lost 0 bases to trimming and J lost 2 bases; unmatched junction nucleotides: 8.

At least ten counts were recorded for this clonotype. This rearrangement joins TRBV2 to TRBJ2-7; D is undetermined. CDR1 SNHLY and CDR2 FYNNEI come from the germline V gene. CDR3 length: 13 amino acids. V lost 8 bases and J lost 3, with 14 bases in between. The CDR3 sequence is CASRELIHYEQYF. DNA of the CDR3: TGTGCCAGCCGCGAACTCATCCACTACGAGCAGTACTTC.

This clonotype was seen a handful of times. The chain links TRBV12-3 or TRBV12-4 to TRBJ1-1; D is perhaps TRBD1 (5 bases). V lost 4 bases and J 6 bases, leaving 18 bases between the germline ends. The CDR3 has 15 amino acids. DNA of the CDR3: TGTGCCAGCAGTTCCACGCCCGGGGGGGTTTCTGAAGCTTTCTTT. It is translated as CASSSTPGGVSEAFF.

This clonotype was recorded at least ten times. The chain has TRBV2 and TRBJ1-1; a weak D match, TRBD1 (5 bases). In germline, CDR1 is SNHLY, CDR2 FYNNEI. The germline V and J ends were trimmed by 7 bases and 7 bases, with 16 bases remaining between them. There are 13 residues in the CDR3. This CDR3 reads CASIGFGAREAFF. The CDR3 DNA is TGTGCCAGCATTGGTTTTGGGGCACGTGAAGCTTTCTTT.

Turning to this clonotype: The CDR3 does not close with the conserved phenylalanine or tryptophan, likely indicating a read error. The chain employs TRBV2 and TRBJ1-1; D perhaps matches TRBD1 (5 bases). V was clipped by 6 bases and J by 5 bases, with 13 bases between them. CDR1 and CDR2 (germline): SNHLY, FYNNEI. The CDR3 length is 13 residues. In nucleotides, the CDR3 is TGTGCCAGCAGAGGGACCCAAGGGACTGAAGCTTTCTCT. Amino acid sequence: CASRGTQGTEAFS.

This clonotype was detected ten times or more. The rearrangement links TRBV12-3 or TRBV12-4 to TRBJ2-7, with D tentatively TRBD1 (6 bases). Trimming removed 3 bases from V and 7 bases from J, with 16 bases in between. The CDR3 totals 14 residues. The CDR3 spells CASSFSGTPREQYF. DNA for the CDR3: TGTGCCAGCAGTTTCTCCGGGACACCACGAGAGCAGTACTTC.

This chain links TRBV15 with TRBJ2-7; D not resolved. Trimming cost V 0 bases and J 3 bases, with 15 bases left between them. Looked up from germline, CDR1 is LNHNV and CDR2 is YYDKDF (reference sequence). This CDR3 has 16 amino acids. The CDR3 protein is CATSRDRLAGVYEQYF. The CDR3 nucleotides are TGTGCCACCAGCAGAGATCGGTTAGCTGGGGTCTACGAGCAGTACTTC.

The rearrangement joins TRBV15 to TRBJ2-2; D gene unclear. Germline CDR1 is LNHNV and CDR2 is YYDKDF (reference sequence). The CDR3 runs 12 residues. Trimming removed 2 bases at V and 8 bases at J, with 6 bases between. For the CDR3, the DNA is TGTGCCACCAGCAGAAGTCGTGGGGAGCTGTTTTTT. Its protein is CATSRSRGELFF.

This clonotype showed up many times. The CDR3 DNA reads TGTGCCAGCAGTTCCACTCCCACTAGCGGGGGCCCGGGGACCCAGTACTTC. It is translated as CASSSTPTSGGPGTQYF. V and J are TRBV27 and TRBJ2-5, with TRBD2 identical over 11 bases. Germline-derived CDR1 and CDR2 are MNHEY and SMNVEV (reference sequence). With 4 bases clipped from V and 7 bases from J, the junction kept 14 bases outside the gene matches. This CDR3 spans 17 amino acids.

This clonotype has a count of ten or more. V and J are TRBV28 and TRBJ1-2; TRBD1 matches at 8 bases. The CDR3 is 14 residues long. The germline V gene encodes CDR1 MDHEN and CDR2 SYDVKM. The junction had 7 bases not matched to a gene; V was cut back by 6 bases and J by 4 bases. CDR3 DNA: TGTGCCAGCAGCCTACCCACAGGGGGCTATGGCTACACCTTC. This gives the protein CASSLPTGGYGYTF.

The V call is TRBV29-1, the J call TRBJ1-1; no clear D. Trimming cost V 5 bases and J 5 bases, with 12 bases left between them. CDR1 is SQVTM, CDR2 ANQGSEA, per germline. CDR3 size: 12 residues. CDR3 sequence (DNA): TGCAGCGTTCATCGTGGCGGAACTGAAGCTTTCTTT. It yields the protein CSVHRGGTEAFF.

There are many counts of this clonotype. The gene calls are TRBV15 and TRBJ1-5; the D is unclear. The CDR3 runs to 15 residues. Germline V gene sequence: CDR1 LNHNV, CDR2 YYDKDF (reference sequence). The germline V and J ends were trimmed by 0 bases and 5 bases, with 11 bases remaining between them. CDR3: CATSRDRGSHQPQHF. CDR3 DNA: TGTGCCACCAGCAGAGATCGCGGGTCTCATCAGCCCCAGCATTTT.

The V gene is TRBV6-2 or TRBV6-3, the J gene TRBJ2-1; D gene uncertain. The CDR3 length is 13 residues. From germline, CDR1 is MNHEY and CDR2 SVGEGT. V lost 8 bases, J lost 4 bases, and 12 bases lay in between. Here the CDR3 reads CASLRPTYNEQFF. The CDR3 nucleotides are TGTGCCAGCCTGAGGCCCACTTACAATGAGCAGTTCTTC.

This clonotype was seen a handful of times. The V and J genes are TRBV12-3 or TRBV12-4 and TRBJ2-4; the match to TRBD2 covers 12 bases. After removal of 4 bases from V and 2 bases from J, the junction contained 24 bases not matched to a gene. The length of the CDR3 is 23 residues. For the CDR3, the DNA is TGTGCCAGCAGTTCACTGCTCCACGATCAAGGGGGACTAGCGGGCCCTCCCAAAAACATTCAGTACTTC. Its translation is CASSSLLHDQGGLAGPPKNIQYF.

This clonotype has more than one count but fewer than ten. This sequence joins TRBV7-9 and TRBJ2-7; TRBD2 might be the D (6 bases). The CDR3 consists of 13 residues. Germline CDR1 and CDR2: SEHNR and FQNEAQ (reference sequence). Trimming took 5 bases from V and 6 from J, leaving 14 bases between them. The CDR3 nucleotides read TGTGCCAGCAGCCCCACGCGGGATGCCGAGCAGTACTTC. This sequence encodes CASSPTRDAEQYF.

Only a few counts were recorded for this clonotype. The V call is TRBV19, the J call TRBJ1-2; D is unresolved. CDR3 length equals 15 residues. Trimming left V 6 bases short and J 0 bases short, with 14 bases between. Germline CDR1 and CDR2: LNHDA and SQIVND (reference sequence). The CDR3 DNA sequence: TGTGCCAGTAGCCCTACATGGGGAGCTAACTATGGCTACACCTTC. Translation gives CASSPTWGANYGYTF.

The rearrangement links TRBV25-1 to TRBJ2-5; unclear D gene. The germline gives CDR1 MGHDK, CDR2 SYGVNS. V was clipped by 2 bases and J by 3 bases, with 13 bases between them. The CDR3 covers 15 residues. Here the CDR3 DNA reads TGTGCCAGCAGTGAAAGTTCCGGATTGGAAGAGACCCAGTACTTC. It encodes CASSESSGLEETQYF.

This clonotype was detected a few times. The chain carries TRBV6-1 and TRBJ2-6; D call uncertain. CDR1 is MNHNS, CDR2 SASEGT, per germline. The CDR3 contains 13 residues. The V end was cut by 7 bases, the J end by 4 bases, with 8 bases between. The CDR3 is CASTWSGANVLTF. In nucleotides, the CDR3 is TGTGCCAGCACGTGGTCGGGGGCCAACGTCCTGACTTTC.

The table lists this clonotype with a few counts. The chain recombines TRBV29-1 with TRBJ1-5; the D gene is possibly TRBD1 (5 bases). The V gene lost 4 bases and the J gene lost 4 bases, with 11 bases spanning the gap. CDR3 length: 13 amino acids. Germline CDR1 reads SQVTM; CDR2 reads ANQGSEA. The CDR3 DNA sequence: TGCAGCGTTGCTCGGACACGGAATCAGCCCCAGCATTTT. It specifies CSVARTRNQPQHF.

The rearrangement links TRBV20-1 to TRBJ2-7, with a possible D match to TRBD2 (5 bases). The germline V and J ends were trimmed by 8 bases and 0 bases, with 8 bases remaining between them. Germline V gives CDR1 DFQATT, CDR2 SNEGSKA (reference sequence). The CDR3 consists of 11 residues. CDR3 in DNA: TGCAGTCTTCGGGACTCCTACGAGCAGTACTTC. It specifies CSLRDSYEQYF.

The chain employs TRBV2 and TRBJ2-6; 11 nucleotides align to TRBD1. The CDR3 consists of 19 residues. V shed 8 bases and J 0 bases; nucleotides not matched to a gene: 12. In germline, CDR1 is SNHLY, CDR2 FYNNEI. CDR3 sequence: CASFNGDRGILSGANVLTF. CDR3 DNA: TGTGCCAGCTTTAATGGGGACAGGGGGATACTCTCTGGGGCCAACGTCCTGACTTTC.

CDR3 amino acids: CATQAGGTRTGELFF. The DNA for the CDR3 is TGTGCCACCCAAGCGGGAGGAACACGAACCGGGGAGCTGTTTTTT. The rearrangement joins TRBV12-3 or TRBV12-4 to TRBJ2-2, with 9 bases that match TRBD2. The J segment lost 5 bases and the V segment lost 10 bases, leaving 11 bases of the junction unmatched. The CDR3 totals 15 residues.

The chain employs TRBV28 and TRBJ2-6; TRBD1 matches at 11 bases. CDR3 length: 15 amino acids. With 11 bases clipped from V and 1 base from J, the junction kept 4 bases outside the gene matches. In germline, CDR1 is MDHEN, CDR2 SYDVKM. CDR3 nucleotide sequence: TGTGCCGTCGGACAGGGGGCTTCTGGGGCCAACGTCCTGACTTTC. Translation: CAVGQGASGANVLTF.

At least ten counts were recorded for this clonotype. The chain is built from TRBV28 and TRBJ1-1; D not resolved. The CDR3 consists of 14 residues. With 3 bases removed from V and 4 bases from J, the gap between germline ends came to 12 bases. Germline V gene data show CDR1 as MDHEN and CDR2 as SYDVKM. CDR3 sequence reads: CASSFPGFGTEAFF. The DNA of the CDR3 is TGTGCCAGCAGTTTTCCGGGTTTTGGCACTGAAGCTTTCTTT.

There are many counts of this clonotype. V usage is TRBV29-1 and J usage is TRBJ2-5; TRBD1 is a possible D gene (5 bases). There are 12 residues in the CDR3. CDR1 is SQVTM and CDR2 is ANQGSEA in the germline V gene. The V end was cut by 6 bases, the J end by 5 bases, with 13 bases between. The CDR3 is CSVGQLRETQYF. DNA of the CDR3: TGCAGCGTCGGACAACTACGGGAGACCCAGTACTTC.

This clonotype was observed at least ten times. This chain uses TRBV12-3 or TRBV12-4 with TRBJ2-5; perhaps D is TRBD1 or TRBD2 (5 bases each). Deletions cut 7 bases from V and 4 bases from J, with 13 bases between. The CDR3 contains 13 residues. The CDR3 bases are TGTGCCAGCACCCCGGACGGGGCAGAGACCCAGTACTTC. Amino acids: CASTPDGAETQYF.

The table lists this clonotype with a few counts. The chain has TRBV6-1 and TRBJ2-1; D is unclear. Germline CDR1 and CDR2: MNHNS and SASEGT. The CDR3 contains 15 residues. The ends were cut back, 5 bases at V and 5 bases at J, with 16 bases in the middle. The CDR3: CASSPRTPKNNEQFF. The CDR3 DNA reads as TGTGCCAGCAGTCCCAGGACCCCTAAGAACAATGAGCAGTTCTTC.

CDR3 coding DNA: TGCAGTGCCAGCCGGGACTTCAACTACAATGAGCAGTTCTTC. Amino acid sequence: CSASRDFNYNEQFF. This chain uses TRBV20-1 with TRBJ2-1; a possible D gene is TRBD2 (6 bases). The germline V and J ends were trimmed by 6 bases and 3 bases, with 15 bases remaining between them. CDR3 length: 14 residues. Germline V gene data show CDR1 as DFQATT and CDR2 as SNEGSKA (reference sequence).